This entry describes one T cell receptor (beta chain). An even split of each subset's genomic DNA across several immunoSEQ plates was performed. Input per replicate PCR of unsorted PBMC was around 300 ng DNA, corresponding to tens of thousands of T cell genomes. Generated by immunoSEQ multiplex PCR, the TCRdb table keeps only in-frame clones and is missing some. The sample yields about 490,000 clones, 75% to 85% seen once. Trimming removed 1 base from V and 2 bases from J; junction bases left unmatched: 1. CDR1 and CDR2 from the germline V gene are LNHNV and YYDKDF (reference sequence). The CDR3 contains 16 residues. The sample originates from a study of shared clonotypes between healthy human individuals.

The sample taken for sequencing was PBMCs. This clonotype was obtained from a woman aged 40 to 49 in good health. Some clones in this sample may be carry-over from other donors' samples. The rearrangement joins TRBV15 to TRBJ2-6, with 8 bases matching TRBD2. The CDR3 nucleotides are TGTGCCACCAGCAGAGCGGGAGGGGCTGGGGCCAACGTCCTGACTTTC. Translated, it gives CATSRAGGAGANVLTF. Full variable domain (remainder filled in from reference TRBV15 and TRBJ2-6): DAMVIQNPRYQVTQFGKPVTLSCSQTLNHNVMYWYQQKSSQAPKLLFHYYDKDFNNEADTPDNFQSRRPNTSFCFLDIRSPGLGDTAMYLCATSRAGGAGANVLTFGAGSRLTVL.